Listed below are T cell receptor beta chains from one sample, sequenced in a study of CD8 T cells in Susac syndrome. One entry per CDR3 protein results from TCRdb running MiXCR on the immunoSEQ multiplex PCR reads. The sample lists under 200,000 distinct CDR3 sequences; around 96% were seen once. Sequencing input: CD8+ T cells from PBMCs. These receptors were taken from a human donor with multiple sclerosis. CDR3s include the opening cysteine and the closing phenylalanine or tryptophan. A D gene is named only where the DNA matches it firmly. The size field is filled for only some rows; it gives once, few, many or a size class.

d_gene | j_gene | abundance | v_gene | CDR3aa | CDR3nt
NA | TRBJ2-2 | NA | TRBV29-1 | CSVASGANTGELFF | TGCAGCGTTGCGTCCGGGGCGAACACCGGGGAGCTGTTTTTT
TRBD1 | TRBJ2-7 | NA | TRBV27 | CASSLGQGGSQYF | TGTGCCAGCAGTTTGGGACAGGGCGGATCGCAGTACTTC
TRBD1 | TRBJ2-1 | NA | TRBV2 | CASTWTGFDEQFF | TGTGCCAGCACTTGGACAGGGTTTGATGAGCAGTTCTTC
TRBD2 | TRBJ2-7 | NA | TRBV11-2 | CASSNRTGLAIYEQYF | TGTGCCAGCAGCAACCGAACGGGACTAGCGATCTACGAGCAGTACTTC
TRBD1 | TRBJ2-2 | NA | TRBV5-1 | CASSLAQGTGELFF | TGCGCCAGCAGCTTGGCACAGGGGACCGGGGAGCTGTTTTTT
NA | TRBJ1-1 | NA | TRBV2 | CASSVSPTEMNTEAFF | TGTGCCAGCAGTGTTAGTCCAACCGAAATGAACACTGAAGCTTTCTTT
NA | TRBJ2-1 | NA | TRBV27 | CASIHGNEQFF | TGTGCCAGCATACATGGGAATGAGCAGTTCTTC
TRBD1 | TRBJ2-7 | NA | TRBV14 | CASSPWTGRPYEQYF | TGTGCCAGCAGCCCGTGGACAGGGAGGCCGTACGAGCAGTACTTC
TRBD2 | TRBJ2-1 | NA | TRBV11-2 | CASSLAASGYNEQFF | TGTGCCAGCAGCTTAGCTGCTAGCGGCTACAATGAGCAGTTCTTC
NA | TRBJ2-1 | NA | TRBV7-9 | CASSPRGSDEQFF | TGTGCCAGCAGCCCCCGGGGGAGTGATGAGCAGTTCTTC
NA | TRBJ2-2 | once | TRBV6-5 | CASSSPGPTTGELFF | TGTGCCAGCAGTTCTCCGGGACCGACCACCGGGGAGCTGTTTTTT
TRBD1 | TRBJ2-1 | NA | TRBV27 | CASTGQGTFYNEQFF | TGTGCCAGCACCGGACAGGGTACCTTCTACAATGAGCAGTTCTTC
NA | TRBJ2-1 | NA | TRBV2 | CASHMAANEQFF | TGTGCCAGCCATATGGCAGCCAATGAGCAGTTCTTC
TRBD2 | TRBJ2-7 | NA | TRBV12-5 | CASGTSGSTYEQYF | TGTGCTAGTGGGACTAGCGGGTCCACCTACGAGCAGTACTTC
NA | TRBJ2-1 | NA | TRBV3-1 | CASSDEEEGRNEQFF | TGTGCCAGCAGCGATGAAGAGGAGGGTAGGAATGAGCAGTTCTTC
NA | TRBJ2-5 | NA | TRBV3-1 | CASSQLMGPPRETQYF | TGTGCCAGCAGCCAACTTATGGGGCCCCCCCGGGAGACCCAGTACTTC
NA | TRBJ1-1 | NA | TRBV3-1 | CASSQAQKGTEAFF | TGTGCCAGCAGCCAGGCCCAAAAGGGTACTGAAGCTTTCTTT
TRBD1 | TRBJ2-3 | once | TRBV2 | CASPLVAGQGNDTQYF | TGTGCCAGCCCCCTGGTGGCGGGACAGGGAAATGATACGCAGTATTTT
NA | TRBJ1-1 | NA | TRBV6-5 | CASSPRVRFTEAFF | TGTGCCAGCAGCCCCAGGGTTCGGTTCACTGAAGCTTTCTTT
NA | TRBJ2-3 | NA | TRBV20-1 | CSARLSRETSSTDTQYF | TGCAGTGCTAGACTCTCCAGGGAGACCTCCTCCACAGATACGCAGTATTTT
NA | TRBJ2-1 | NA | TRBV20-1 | CSARDLEESYNEQFF | TGCAGTGCTAGAGATCTTGAGGAGTCCTACAATGAGCAGTTCTTC
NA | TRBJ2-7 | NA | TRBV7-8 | CASSSDLPTTPTHEQYF | TGTGCCAGCAGCTCCGACCTTCCGACCACCCCAACCCACGAGCAGTACTTC
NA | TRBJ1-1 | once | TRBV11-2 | CASSLDRVEAFF | TGTGCCAGCAGCTTAGACAGAGTTGAAGCTTTCTTT
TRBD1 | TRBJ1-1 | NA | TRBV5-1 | CASSLVQGAGTEAFF | TGCGCCAGCAGCTTAGTTCAGGGGGCAGGAACTGAAGCTTTCTTT
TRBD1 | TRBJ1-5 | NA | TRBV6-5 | CASRPTGDQPQHF | TGTGCCAGCAGACCGACAGGGGATCAGCCCCAGCATTTT
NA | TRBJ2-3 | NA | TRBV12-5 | CASGLLVLGDTQYF | TGTGCTAGTGGTTTGTTAGTTCTGGGAGATACGCAGTATTTT
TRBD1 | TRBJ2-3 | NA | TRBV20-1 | CSVIGTDDYTQYF | TGCAGTGTCATCGGGACAGATGACTATACGCAGTATTTT
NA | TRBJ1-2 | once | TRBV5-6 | CASSPQGSGDTF | TGTGCCAGCAGCCCCCAGGGGTCAGGTGACACCTTC
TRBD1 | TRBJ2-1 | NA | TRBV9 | CASSSQGQDYNEQFF | TGTGCCAGCAGCTCCCAGGGACAGGACTACAATGAGCAGTTCTTC
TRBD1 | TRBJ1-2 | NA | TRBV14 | CASSPGQASYGYTF | TGTGCCAGCAGCCCGGGACAGGCCAGCTATGGCTACACCTTC
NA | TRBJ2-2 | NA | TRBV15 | CATSSRANTGELFF | TGTGCCACCAGCAGTAGGGCGAACACCGGGGAGCTGTTTTTT
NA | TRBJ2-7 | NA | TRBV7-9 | CASSLGSIYEQYF | TGTGCCAGCAGCTTAGGGTCGATCTACGAGCAGTACTTC
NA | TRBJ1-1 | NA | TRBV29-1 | CSVRWAGEAFF | TGCAGCGTTCGCTGGGCAGGTGAAGCTTTCTTT
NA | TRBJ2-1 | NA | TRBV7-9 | CASSASNEQFF | TGTGCCAGCAGCGCTAGCAATGAGCAGTTCTTC
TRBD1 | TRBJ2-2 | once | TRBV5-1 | CASSNRQGAAGELFF | TGCGCCAGCAGCAATCGACAGGGTGCGGCCGGGGAGCTGTTTTTT
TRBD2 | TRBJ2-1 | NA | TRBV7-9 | CASSSVRESSYNEQFF | TGTGCCAGCAGCTCCGTGCGGGAGAGCTCCTACAATGAGCAGTTCTTC
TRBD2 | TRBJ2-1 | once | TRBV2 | CASRPGGGTYNEQFF | TGTGCCAGCAGGCCTGGGGGGGGAACCTACAATGAGCAGTTCTTC
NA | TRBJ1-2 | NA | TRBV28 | CASSPTTWRNGYTF | TGTGCCAGCAGCCCTACGACATGGCGGAACGGCTACACCTTC
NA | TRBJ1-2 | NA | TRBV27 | CCTKSNYGYTF | TGTTGTACAAAATCAAACTATGGCTACACCTTC
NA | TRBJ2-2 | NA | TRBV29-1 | CSVKTGGELFF | TGCAGCGTTAAGACGGGCGGGGAGCTGTTTTTT
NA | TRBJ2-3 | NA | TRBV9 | CASSVGSSDFYTDTQYF | TGTGCCAGCAGCGTAGGCTCTAGCGATTTCTACACAGATACGCAGTATTTT
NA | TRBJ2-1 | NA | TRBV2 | CASSLNYNEQFF | TGTGCCAGCAGTTTAAACTACAATGAGCAGTTCTTC
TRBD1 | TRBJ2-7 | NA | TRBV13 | CASSEDGTGRYEQYF | TGTGCCAGCAGCGAGGATGGGACAGGACGCTACGAGCAGTACTTC
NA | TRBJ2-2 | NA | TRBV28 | CASSFPLGSANTGELFF | TGTGCCAGCAGTTTCCCTCTCGGGAGCGCGAACACCGGGGAGCTGTTTTTT
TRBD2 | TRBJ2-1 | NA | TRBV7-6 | CASSPRTSGRYNEQFF | TGTGCCAGCAGCCCAAGGACTAGCGGCCGCTACAATGAGCAGTTCTTC
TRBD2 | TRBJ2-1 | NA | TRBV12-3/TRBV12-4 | CASWAGVFNEQFF | TGTGCCAGCTGGGCGGGAGTCTTCAATGAGCAGTTCTTC
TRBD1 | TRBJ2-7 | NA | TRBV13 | CASSLGGQGEHEQYF | TGTGCCAGCAGCTTAGGAGGACAGGGTGAGCACGAGCAGTACTTC
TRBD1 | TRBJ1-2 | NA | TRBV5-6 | CASSLFIQGAGYGYTF | TGTGCCAGCAGCTTGTTTATCCAGGGGGCCGGCTATGGCTACACCTTC
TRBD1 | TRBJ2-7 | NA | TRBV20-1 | CSAPRQGRVYEQYF | TGCAGTGCCCCCAGACAGGGGAGAGTCTACGAGCAGTACTTC
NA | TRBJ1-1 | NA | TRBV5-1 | CASSWGGTNTEAFF | TGCGCCAGCAGCTGGGGTGGGACCAACACTGAAGCTTTCTTT
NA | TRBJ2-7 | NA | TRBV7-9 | CASSTGVYEQYF | TGTGCCAGCAGCACGGGGGTCTACGAGCAGTACTTC
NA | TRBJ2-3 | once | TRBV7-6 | CASSVTLGVTDTQYF | TGTGCCAGCAGCGTCACCCTCGGGGTTACAGATACGCAGTATTTT
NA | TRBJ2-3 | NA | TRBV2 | CASTEDSPMTDTQYF | TGTGCCAGCACCGAAGACAGTCCCATGACAGATACGCAGTATTTT